The 19 T cell receptor beta chains given below trace back to one sample, sequenced in a study of T cell repertoires in cytomegalovirus infection. Using its own MiXCR run on the reads, TCRdb lists one record per CDR3 protein. This sample has approximately 500,000 distinct CDR3 sequences; around 11% occur once, and the top ten carry 9.5% to 13%. The sequenced sample consisted of PBMCs. All receptors come from a human donor in good health (CMV status not recorded). Some clones in this sample may be carry-over from other donors' samples.

This clonotype turned up a few times. This sequence joins TRBV10-3 and TRBJ1-6; D is unresolved. Per germline, CDR1 ENHRY and CDR2 SYGVKD. The ends were cut back, 4 bases at V and 7 bases at J, with 11 bases in the middle. The CDR3 runs to 14 residues. CDR3 amino acids: CAISGQASNSPLHF. CDR3 coding DNA: TGTGCCATCAGTGGGCAGGCTAGCAATTCACCCCTCCACTTT.

The sample holds many counts of this clonotype. The chain recombines TRBV10-2 with TRBJ2-3, with D perhaps TRBD1 (5 bases). The CDR3 covers 14 residues. Trimming stripped 2 bases from V and 0 bases from J, with 6 bases between. CDR1 and CDR2 (germline): WSHSY, SAAADI. Here the CDR3 reads CASSEDSSTDTQYF. In nucleotides, the CDR3 is TGCGCCAGCAGTGAGGACAGCAGCACAGATACGCAGTATTTT.

The chain recombines TRBV20-1 with TRBJ2-3; TRBD2 matches at 10 bases. The trim removed 2 bases at V and 1 base at J, leaving 0 bases unmatched. CDR1 DFQATT and CDR2 SNEGSKA come from the germline V gene (reference sequence). The CDR3 extends over 14 amino acids. The CDR3 loop reads CSARLAGGTDTQYF. The DNA of the CDR3 is TGCAGTGCTAGACTAGCGGGGGGCACAGATACGCAGTATTTT.

This clonotype was seen a few times. V gene TRBV2 combines with J gene TRBJ2-7, with TRBD2 matching 8 bases. The length of the CDR3 is 15 residues. Looked up from germline, CDR1 is SNHLY and CDR2 is FYNNEI. Trimming at V came to 5 bases and at J to 7 bases, leaving 13 bases not matched to a gene. The CDR3 is CASSPEEVGGREQYF. The CDR3 bases are TGTGCCAGCAGTCCCGAGGAGGTCGGCGGGAGGGAGCAGTACTTC.

The chain carries TRBV19 and TRBJ2-5; the match to TRBD1 covers 7 bases. The V gene end was trimmed by 5 bases and the J gene end by 5 bases; junction bases not matched to a gene: 8. The CDR3 totals 14 residues. CDR1 LNHDA and CDR2 SQIVND come from the germline V gene (reference sequence). CDR3 in amino acids: CASSPRQGSETQYF. CDR3 DNA: TGTGCCAGTAGTCCCCGACAGGGAAGCGAGACCCAGTACTTC.

The CDR3 DNA is TGTGCCAGGACCCCGGGTGTCCGCTTCGATGAGCAGTTCTTC. It translates to CARTPGVRFDEQFF. The rearrangement uses TRBV6-1 and TRBJ2-1; D is uncertain. Trimming pared 9 bases from V and 8 bases from J, leaving 20 bases between. The CDR3 has 14 residues. Germline V lookup: CDR1 MNHNS, CDR2 SASEGT.

Ten or more counts support this clonotype. The chain carries TRBV7-2 and TRBJ1-5, with a possible D match to TRBD1 (5 bases). The ends were cut back, 2 bases at V and 5 bases at J, with 13 bases in the middle. Germline-derived CDR1 and CDR2 are SGHTA and FQGNSA. The CDR3 has 15 amino acids. The CDR3: CASSLWTGVDQPQHF. The CDR3 region has the DNA TGTGCCAGCAGCTTATGGACGGGGGTAGATCAGCCCCAGCATTTT.

The rearrangement links TRBV28 to TRBJ2-7; D is undetermined. Germline assignment: CDR1 MDHEN and CDR2 SYDVKM. The germline V and J ends were trimmed by 6 bases and 6 bases, with 21 bases remaining between them. This CDR3 spans 15 amino acids. CDR3 amino acids: CASSLSRRYLREQYF. The CDR3 nucleotides are TGTGCCAGCAGCCTCTCCCGGCGATACCTCCGCGAGCAGTACTTC.

This clonotype was recorded many times. The chain employs TRBV28 and TRBJ2-5; D possibly matches TRBD1 or TRBD2 (5 bases each). This CDR3 spans 15 amino acids. With 5 bases removed from V and 5 bases from J, the gap between germline ends came to 18 bases. Germline lookup yields CDR1 MDHEN and CDR2 SYDVKM. The CDR3 bases are TGTGCCAGCAGTCCCCTGGGACGGCGAGCGGAGACCCAGTACTTC. Amino acid sequence: CASSPLGRRAETQYF.

Notes on this clonotype: A much more abundant neighbour one base away suggests this may be a read error. V gene TRBV6-6 combines with J gene TRBJ2-5; 7 bases are shared with TRBD2. The CDR3 spans 12 residues. The germline V gene encodes CDR1 MNHNY and CDR2 SVGAGI (reference sequence). CDR3 coding DNA: TGTGCCACTAGCGGACCCCAAGAGACCGAGTACTTC. Translating gives CATSGPQETEYF.

The chain uses TRBV20-1 and TRBJ2-7; the match to TRBD1 covers 9 bases. The CDR3 has 16 amino acids. With V trimmed by 0 bases and J by 4 bases, 10 bases remained unmatched. Germline CDR1 DFQATT, CDR2 SNEGSKA (reference sequence). CDR3 bases: TGCAGTGCTAGAGATCCGGAACAGGGGGCTATTTACGAGCAGTACTTC. Amino acid sequence: CSARDPEQGAIYEQYF.

The rearrangement joins TRBV30 to TRBJ1-6; 7 nucleotides line up with TRBD1. J was trimmed by 9 bases and V by 4 bases; bases with no gene match: 6. There are 13 residues in the CDR3. Germline CDR1 reads GTSNPN; CDR2 reads SVGIG (reference sequence). CDR3 bases: TGTGCCTGGAAAGGGGACAGTACTTCACCCCTCCACTTT. Residues: CAWKGDSTSPLHF.

V gene TRBV5-6 combines with J gene TRBJ1-6; D ambiguous. Germline V gene lookup returns CDR1 SGHDT and CDR2 YYEEEE. V gave up 0 bases and J gave up 6 bases, with 7 bases separating them. The CDR3 is 14 residues long. CDR3 DNA sequence: TGTGCCAGCAGCTTGGAACGAGTTAATTCACCCCTCCACTTT. This translates into CASSLERVNSPLHF. Using reference TRBV5-6 and TRBJ1-6 for the parts outside the CDR3, the full variable domain is DAGVTQSPTHLIKTRGQQVTLRCSPKSGHDTVSWYQQALGQGPQFIFQYYEEEERQRGNFPDRFSGHQFPNYSSELNVNALLLGDSALYLCASSLERVNSPLHFGNGTRLTVT.

This clonotype showed up many times. CDR3 residues: CASSQGWQIYNEQFF. Written as DNA, the CDR3 is TGTGCCAGCAGCCAAGGATGGCAGATCTACAATGAGCAGTTCTTC. V gene TRBV4-2 combines with J gene TRBJ2-1, with D unresolved. Trimming pared 1 base from V and 3 bases from J, leaving 10 bases between. In germline, CDR1 is LGHNA, CDR2 YNFKEQ. The CDR3 loop spans 15 amino acids.

This clonotype was observed many times. The chain links TRBV5-5 to TRBJ2-5, with D uncertain. This CDR3 is 13 amino acids long. Germline V gene data show CDR1 as SGHKS and CDR2 as YYEKEE (reference sequence). Trimming left V 2 bases short and J 4 bases short, with 9 bases between. As DNA, the CDR3 is TGTGCCAGCAGCTTCATACAGTCAGAGACCCAGTACTTC. Protein sequence: CASSFIQSETQYF.

This clonotype was counted at least ten times. V usage is TRBV19 and J usage is TRBJ2-1; 11 bases agree with TRBD2. Looked up from germline, CDR1 is LNHDA and CDR2 is SQIVND (reference sequence). This CDR3 comprises 20 residues. With 4 bases clipped from V and 0 bases from J, the junction kept 14 bases outside the gene matches. The CDR3 coding sequence is TGTGCCAGTAGTACTTACTGGACTAGCGGGCCTCCTCCCTCCTACAATGAGCAGTTCTTC. This sequence encodes CASSTYWTSGPPPSYNEQFF.

The chain combines TRBV10-3 with TRBJ2-6, with 7 bases lining up with TRBD1. The CDR3 has 18 amino acids. Germline CDR1 is ENHRY and CDR2 is SYGVKD. Unmatched junction bases numbered 8, after V lost 2 bases and J lost 1 base. CDR3 in amino acids: CAISEKGQLFSGANVLTF. CDR3 nucleotides: TGTGCCATCAGTGAGAAGGGACAGCTATTTTCTGGGGCCAACGTCCTGACTTTC.

This clonotype was seen repeatedly, ten times or more. V is TRBV28 and J is TRBJ1-6; D not certain. CDR1 MDHEN and CDR2 SYDVKM come from the germline V gene. The CDR3 sequence is 16 residues long. V shed 4 bases and J shed 0 bases, with 10 bases lying between them. Written as DNA, the CDR3 is TGTGCCAGCAGTTCCGCTTCAGGCTCCTATAATTCACCCCTCCACTTT. Translating gives CASSSASGSYNSPLHF.

This clonotype was counted at least ten times. This sequence joins TRBV27 and TRBJ2-3; D gene unclear. V was clipped by 4 bases and J by 6 bases, with 11 bases between them. Germline CDR1 is MNHEY and CDR2 is SMNVEV (reference sequence). CDR3 size: 13 residues. The CDR3 region has the DNA TGTGCCAGCAGTTCGGCGGCCTGGGATACGCAGTATTTT. This codes for CASSSAAWDTQYF.